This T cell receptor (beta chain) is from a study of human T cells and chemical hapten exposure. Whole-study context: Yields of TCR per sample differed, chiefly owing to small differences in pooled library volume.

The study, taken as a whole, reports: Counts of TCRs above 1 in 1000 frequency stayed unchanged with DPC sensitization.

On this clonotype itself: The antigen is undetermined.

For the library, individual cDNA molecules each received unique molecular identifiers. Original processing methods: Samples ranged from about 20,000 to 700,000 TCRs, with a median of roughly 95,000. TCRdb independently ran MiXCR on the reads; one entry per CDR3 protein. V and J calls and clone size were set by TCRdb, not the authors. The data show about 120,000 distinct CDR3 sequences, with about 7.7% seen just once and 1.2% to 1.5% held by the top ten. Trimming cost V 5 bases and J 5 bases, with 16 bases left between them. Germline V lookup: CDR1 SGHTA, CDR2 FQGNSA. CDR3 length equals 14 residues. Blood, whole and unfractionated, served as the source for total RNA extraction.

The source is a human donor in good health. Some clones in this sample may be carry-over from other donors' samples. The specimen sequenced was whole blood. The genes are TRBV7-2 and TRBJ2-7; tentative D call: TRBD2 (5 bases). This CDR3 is CASSPPRGSNEQYF. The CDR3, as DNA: TGTGCCAGCAGCCCCCCCCGAGGGAGTAACGAGCAGTACTTC.